This is a list of T cell receptor beta chains from one sample in a study of shared T cell receptors in the human thymus. Data came from immunoSEQ multiplex PCR; TCRdb stores just in-frame clones and leaves some out. This sample carries more than 550,000 clones, around 87% of them seen once, and the ten largest clones take roughly 0.0086%. These data were also filed under a second study, of human thymus T cells.

The sequenced sample consisted of thymocytes. These receptor sequences come from a boy under three years old with a congenital heart defect. Each CDR3 is given with its conserved first and last residue. The D gene is left open where the match is weak. Only part of the rows carry a size: once, few, many, or a class if the clone is expanded.

clone_size	v_call	j_call	d_call	cdr3_aa	cdr3_nt
.	TRBV21-1	TRBJ2-7	.	CASSKGEGDIYEQYF	TGTGCCAGCAGCAAAGGCGAGGGAGACATCTACGAGCAGTACTTC
.	TRBV9	TRBJ2-1	.	CASSVGVGPEQFF	TGTGCCAGCAGCGTAGGGGTGGGGCCTGAGCAGTTCTTC
once	TRBV9	TRBJ2-3	.	CASSVRQGKADTQYF	TGTGCCAGCAGCGTTCGGCAGGGGAAGGCAGATACGCAGTATTTT
.	TRBV19	TRBJ1-6	.	CASSLGGRGGNSPLHF	TGTGCCAGTAGTCTGGGGGGGAGGGGAGGTAATTCACCCCTCCACTTT
.	TRBV6-5	TRBJ2-3	TRBD2	CASSYAGAAGGDTQYF	TGTGCCAGCAGTTACGCGGGAGCAGCGGGAGGGGATACGCAGTATTTT
.	TRBV12-5	TRBJ2-5	TRBD1	CASGLCGTGGAGEQYF	TGTGCTAGTGGTTTGTGCGGGACAGGGGGCGCGGGGGAGCAGTACTTC
.	TRBV27	TRBJ2-3	TRBD1	CASRGVTGRLTLSTDTQYF	TGTGCCAGCAGAGGGGTGACAGGGCGGCTCACTCTTAGCACAGATACGCAGTATTTT
.	TRBV4-3	TRBJ2-7	.	CASSQDNTTPYEQYF	TGCGCCAGCAGCCAAGATAACACCACCCCATACGAGCAGTACTTC
.	TRBV7-6	TRBJ2-2	.	CASSPLTGTGPVGELFF	TGTGCCAGCAGCCCCCTTACTGGGACTGGCCCTGTCGGGGAGCTGTTTTTT
.	TRBV6-1	TRBJ2-7	.	CASSDRGGAYEQYF	TGTGCCAGCAGTGATCGGGGAGGCGCCTACGAGCAGTACTTC
.	TRBV5-4	TRBJ1-1	.	CASSLGGASGNTEAFF	TGTGCCAGCAGCCTTGGGGGGGCGTCTGGGAACACTGAAGCTTTCTTT
.	TRBV30	TRBJ1-3	.	CAWSSALSGNTIYF	TGTGCCTGGAGTTCCGCGCTGTCTGGAAACACCATATATTTT
.	TRBV19	TRBJ2-3	TRBD2	CASSIAGGPTDTQYF	TGTGCCAGTAGTATAGCGGGAGGGCCGACAGATACGCAGTATTTT
once	TRBV15	TRBJ1-5	.	CATPSKAHNQPQHF	TGTGCCACCCCAAGCAAAGCCCACAATCAGCCCCAGCATTTT
.	TRBV27	TRBJ1-2	.	CASSLSRAPGYSDYGYTF	TGTGCCAGCAGTTTATCGCGGGCTCCTGGCTATTCTGACTATGGCTACACCTTC
.	TRBV29-1	TRBJ2-7	.	CSARDKTYEQYF	TGCAGCGCCCGGGACAAGACTTACGAGCAGTACTTC
.	TRBV4-3	TRBJ2-3	TRBD2	CASSQGGSGRDTQYF	TGCGCCAGCAGCCAAGGTGGTAGCGGGAGAGATACGCAGTATTTT
.	TRBV18	TRBJ2-1	TRBD2	CASSPMSGRADYGQFF	TGTGCCAGCTCACCTATGAGCGGGAGGGCCGATTACGGGCAGTTCTTC
few	TRBV10-3	TRBJ1-3	.	CAISESMTPGNTIYF	TGTGCCATCAGTGAGTCGATGACACCCGGAAACACCATATATTTT
.	TRBV20-1	TRBJ1-2	.	CSERGNYGYTF	TGCAGTGAAAGGGGGAACTATGGCTACACCTTC
once	TRBV14	TRBJ1-1	.	CASSQDPRENTEAFF	TGTGCCAGCAGCCAAGACCCCCGGGAGAACACTGAAGCTTTCTTT
once	TRBV21-1	TRBJ2-2	.	CASSPQRGQQNTGELFF	TGTGCCAGCAGCCCACAAAGAGGACAGCAGAACACCGGGGAGCTGTTTTTT
.	TRBV30	TRBJ2-1	.	CAWSVRPRARGSYNEQFF	TGTGCCTGGAGTGTGAGGCCGCGAGCCAGGGGCTCCTACAATGAGCAGTTCTTC
.	TRBV7-7	TRBJ2-7	TRBD1	CASSFYPGQGAEQYF	TGTGCTAGCAGCTTTTATCCGGGACAGGGAGCCGAGCAGTACTTC
.	TRBV15	TRBJ2-5	TRBD1	CATRPPGTGGETQYF	TGTGCCACCAGGCCCCCCGGGACAGGTGGGGAGACCCAGTACTTC
.	TRBV28	TRBJ1-2	.	CASSLPPIGQRYGYTF	TGTGCCAGCAGTCTACCCCCCATCGGACAGCGCTATGGCTACACCTTC
.	TRBV2	TRBJ2-1	TRBD1	CASGPGQGPNEQFF	TGTGCCAGCGGCCCGGGACAGGGCCCCAATGAGCAGTTCTTC
.	TRBV5-8	TRBJ2-1	TRBD2	CASSFPSGGLAVDNEQFF	TGTGCCAGCAGCTTCCCATCCGGGGGACTAGCCGTGGACAATGAGCAGTTCTTC
.	TRBV10-3	TRBJ1-4	.	CAIRGEGRGEKLFF	TGTGCCATCAGGGGGGAGGGCAGGGGAGAAAAACTGTTTTTT
.	TRBV28	TRBJ2-3	.	CASRTRADTQYF	TGTGCCAGCAGGACCAGGGCAGATACGCAGTATTTT
.	TRBV11-2	TRBJ1-1	TRBD1	CASSPRRDRAFRNTEAFF	TGTGCCAGCAGCCCCCGAAGGGACAGGGCGTTTCGGAACACTGAAGCTTTCTTT
.	TRBV7-3	TRBJ2-7	.	CASRSAGRSWEQYF	TGTGCCAGCAGGTCGGCAGGAAGATCGTGGGAGCAGTACTTC
.	TRBV9	TRBJ2-2	TRBD2	CASSANGARTSGEANTGELFF	TGTGCCAGCAGCGCCAACGGGGCGCGAACTAGCGGGGAGGCGAACACCGGGGAGCTGTTTTTT
.	TRBV2	TRBJ2-7	TRBD2	CASSAGSGGRTYEQYF	TGTGCCAGCAGTGCCGGTAGCGGGGGCCGAACCTACGAGCAGTACTTC